The sequence of this TCR beta chain was determined in a study of T cell responses to AZD1222 COVID-19 vaccine. Some clones are missing from TCRdb's copy, which holds only in-frame ones; the method was immunoSEQ multiplex PCR. The data show more than 90,000 clones, with about 89% seen just once and 7.1% held by the top ten. CDR1 is MGHRA, CDR2 YSYEKL, per germline. This CDR3 has 14 residues. V shed 2 bases and J shed 4 bases, with 11 bases lying between them. The receptor comes from an adult who received the AZD1222 COVID-19 vaccine. The material was peripheral blood, obtained 28 days after the second AZD1222 dose. This chain uses TRBV4-1 with TRBJ1-2, with D possibly matching TRBD1 (6 bases). In nucleotides, the CDR3 is TGCGCCAGCAGCCAAATTGGGGACATCTATGGCTACACCTTC. It encodes CASSQIGDIYGYTF.